This T cell receptor beta chain was sequenced in a study of cytomegalovirus exposure and HLA in healthy donors. Study details: Roughly 85 million unique TCRs from HLA-typed donors were held in an early release of data.

Looked up from germline, CDR1 is SGHDN and CDR2 is FVKESK. This CDR3 is built from 17 residues. V lost 1 base and J lost 0, with 15 bases in between. Primers: 60 Vbeta forward and 13 Jbeta reverse. Profiled with immunoSEQ multiplex PCR; TCRdb holds only in-frame clones, not every one. The data contain 130,000 or so clones, roughly 80% of them singletons. Sampled while nominally healthy, donors likely had unrecorded immune exposures. Only one count was recorded for this clone. Its antigen is not identified. Study-wide findings and caveats: The authors excluded some V segments, including TRBV6-2 and TRBV6-3, as indistinguishable. In a later analysis, across HLA loci, associated TCR counts were highest for DRB1, lowest for HLA-C.

The receptor was derived from a woman aged 55-70 years in good health and CMV-seronegative. The material sequenced was PBMCs. The gene calls are TRBV14 and TRBJ1-1, with D perhaps matching TRBD1 (5 bases). CDR3 in DNA: TGTGCCAGCAGCCAAGTGGCAGGGTCGATTATGAACACTGAAGCTTTCTTT. Translating gives CASSQVAGSIMNTEAFF.